Listed here are 8 T cell receptor beta chains from one sample, sequenced in a study of blood T cell repertoires in COVID-19. Clones were read by immunoSEQ multiplex PCR, and TCRdb kept only the in-frame ones, dropping some. The data show some 200,000 clones, roughly 80% seen once. Material: peripheral blood. These receptors all come from a woman aged 65 to 85 with acute or convalescent COVID-19.

The V gene is TRBV3-1 (or the pseudogene TRBV3-2), the J gene TRBJ1-1; 7 bases are shared with TRBD1. V was clipped by 4 bases and J by 4 bases; unmatched bases: 9. Germline V gives CDR1 LGHDT, CDR2 YNNKEL (reference sequence). There are 15 residues in the CDR3. CDR3 residues: CASSPTHSGGTEAFF. The CDR3 coding sequence is TGTGCCAGCAGCCCGACCCACTCAGGGGGCACTGAAGCTTTCTTT.

J is TRBJ1-4 and V is TRBV25-1; 7 bases align to TRBD1. The length of the CDR3 is 14 residues. Germline CDR1 MGHDK, CDR2 SYGVNS. V shed 6 bases, J shed 5 bases, and the junction held 6 bases outside the gene matches. For the CDR3, the DNA is TGTGCCAGCAGACCTGGGACAGTAAATGAAAAACTGTTTTTT. Translated, it gives CASRPGTVNEKLFF.

This clone has only one observation. V usage is TRBV19 and J usage is TRBJ2-5, with 9 bases identical to TRBD1. CDR3 length equals 14 residues. Germline V gene data show CDR1 as LNHDA and CDR2 as SQIVND (reference sequence). With V trimmed by 6 bases and J by 3 bases, 5 bases remained unmatched. CDR3 protein: CASSPGTGKETQYF. DNA of the CDR3: TGTGCCAGTAGCCCTGGGACAGGGAAAGAGACCCAGTACTTC.

The chain couples TRBV5-1 to TRBJ1-2; D call uncertain. CDR1 and CDR2 (germline): SGHRS, YFSETQ. V dropped 9 bases and J dropped 6 bases, with 24 bases sitting between them. The CDR3 has 15 amino acids. DNA of the CDR3: TGCGCCACCTCAAGCCGTGACACCGTTGTGGATGGCTACACCTTC. Translation: CATSSRDTVVDGYTF. The full variable domain, rest sourced from reference TRBV5-1 and TRBJ1-2, is KAGVTQTPRYLIKTRGQQVTLSCSPISGHRSVSWYQQTPGQGLQFLFEYFSETQRNKGNFPGRFSGRQFSNSRSEMNVSTLELGDSALYLCATSSRDTVVDGYTFGSGTRLTVV.

V gene TRBV4-2 combines with J gene TRBJ2-5; 8 bases are a match to TRBD1. The germline V gene has CDR1 LGHNA and CDR2 YNFKEQ. The CDR3 is 15 amino acids. V was clipped by 0 bases and J by 2 bases; unmatched bases: 2. CDR3 loop: CASSQERDRQETQYF. The CDR3 DNA sequence: TGTGCCAGCAGCCAAGAAAGGGACAGGCAAGAGACCCAGTACTTC.

CDR3 loop: CASRRYREVEQFF. In DNA form, the CDR3 reads TGTGCCAGCAGGCGCTACAGGGAAGTGGAGCAGTTCTTC. The rearrangement joins TRBV12-3 or TRBV12-4 to TRBJ2-1; the D gene is possibly TRBD1 (6 bases). There are 13 residues in the CDR3. V lost 6 bases and J lost 10, with 16 bases in between.

The V gene is TRBV27, the J gene TRBJ1-6; D may be TRBD1 (6 bases). This CDR3 comprises 19 residues. V was trimmed by 2 bases and J by 5 bases, leaving 22 bases between them. Per germline, CDR1 MNHEY and CDR2 SMNVEV (reference sequence). CDR3 in DNA: TGTGCCAGCAGTTTAGATTTTAGGGGACACGGTACGAATAATTCACCCCTCCACTTT. Translation: CASSLDFRGHGTNNSPLHF.

The V gene is TRBV7-2, the J gene TRBJ2-1; TRBD2 agrees at 8 bases. V lost 0 bases, J lost 3 bases, and 10 bases stayed unmatched. The CDR3 runs 18 residues. Germline V gene data show CDR1 as SGHTA and CDR2 as FQGNSA. The CDR3 spells CASSLAEVWREDYNEQFF. CDR3 DNA sequence: TGTGCCAGCAGCTTAGCGGAGGTGTGGCGGGAGGACTACAATGAGCAGTTCTTC.